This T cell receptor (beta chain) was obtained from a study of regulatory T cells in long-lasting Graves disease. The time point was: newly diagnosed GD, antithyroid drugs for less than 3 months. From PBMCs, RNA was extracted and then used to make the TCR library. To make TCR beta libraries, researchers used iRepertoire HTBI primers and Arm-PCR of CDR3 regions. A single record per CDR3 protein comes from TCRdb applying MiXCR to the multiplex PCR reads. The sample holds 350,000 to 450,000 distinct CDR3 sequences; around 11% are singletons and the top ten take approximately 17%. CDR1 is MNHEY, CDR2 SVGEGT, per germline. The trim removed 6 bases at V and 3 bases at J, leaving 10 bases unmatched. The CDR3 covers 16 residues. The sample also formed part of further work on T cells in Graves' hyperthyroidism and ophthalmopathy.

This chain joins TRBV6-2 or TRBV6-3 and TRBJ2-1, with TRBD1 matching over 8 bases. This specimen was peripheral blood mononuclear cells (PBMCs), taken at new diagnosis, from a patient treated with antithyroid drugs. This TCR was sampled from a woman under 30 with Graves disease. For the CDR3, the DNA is TGTGCCAGCAGCTCCCACGACAGGGGAAGCTACAATGAGCAGTTCTTC. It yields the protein CASSSHDRGSYNEQFF.